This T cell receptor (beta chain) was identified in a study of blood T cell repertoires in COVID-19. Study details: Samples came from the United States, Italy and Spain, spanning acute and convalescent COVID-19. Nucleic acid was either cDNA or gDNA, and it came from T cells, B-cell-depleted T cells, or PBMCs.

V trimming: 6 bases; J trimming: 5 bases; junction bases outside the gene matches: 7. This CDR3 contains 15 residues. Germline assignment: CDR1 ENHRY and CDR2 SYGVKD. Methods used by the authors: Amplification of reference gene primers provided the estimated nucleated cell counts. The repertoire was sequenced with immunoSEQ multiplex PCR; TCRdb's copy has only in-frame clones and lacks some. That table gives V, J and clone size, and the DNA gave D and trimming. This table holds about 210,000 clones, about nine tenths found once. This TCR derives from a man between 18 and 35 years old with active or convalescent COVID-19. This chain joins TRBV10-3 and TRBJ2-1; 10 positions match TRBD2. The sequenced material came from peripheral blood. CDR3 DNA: TGTGCCATCAGGCTGGGACTAGCGCTTAACAATGAGCAGTTCTTC. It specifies CAIRLGLALNNEQFF.